This TCR beta chain is from a study of CXCR3-negative and CXCR3-positive naive CD8 T cells. Study-wide results and limits: TRBV-TRBJ usage matched between naive CXCR3-negative and CXCR3-positive cells but not between memory cells.

In preparing the TRB cDNA libraries, 5' RACE with UMI labels was used. TCRdb re-called the 5' RACE reads and gives one entry per CDR3 protein, without DNA. Its table lists over 100,000 distinct CDR3 sequences. On this clonotype itself: Its antigen is undetermined.

Germline V CDR1 and CDR2: SEHNR, FQNEAQ (reference sequence). CDR3 length equals 13 residues. The material sequenced was naive CXCR3- CD8+ T cells from blood. The subset is: CD45RO-CCR7+CD27+CD95- naive CD8+ T cells lacking CXCR3 (TNR3-). The rearrangement links TRBV7-9 to TRBJ2-1; TCRdb reports TRBD1, a call that lacks DNA to check it against. This TCR was recovered from a human donor in good health. Some clones in this sample may be carry-over from other donors' samples. The CDR3 is CASSLGTGNEQFF. The variable domain in full, with the rest retrieved from reference TRBV7-9 and TRBJ2-1, is DTGVSQNPRHKITKRGQNVTFRCDPISEHNRLYWYRQTLGQGPEFLTYFQNEAQLEKSRLLSDRFSAERPKGSFSTLEIQRTEQGDSAMYLCASSLGTGNEQFFGPGTRLTVL.